This T cell receptor beta chain was recovered during a study of early T cells in non-severe SARS-CoV-2 infection. Study overall: Unsorted whole-blood RNA was sequenced in bulk, leaving chains unpaired. Study-level findings and limits: Matches to VDJdb favored anti-spike CD8 responses and missed private and CD4 specificities.

CDR1 is MGHRA, CDR2 YSYEKL, per germline. Unmatched junction bases numbered 2, after V lost 0 bases and J lost 1 base. The CDR3 is 16 residues long. Unique molecular identifier tags were affixed to discrete cDNA molecules. MiXCR, run by TCRdb on the 5' RACE reads, gives a single entry per CDR3 protein. Of tens of thousands of distinct CDR3 sequences listed, around 5% are singletons. This clonotype occurred a few times. Its antigen is not identified. This TCR was recovered from an adult who was a healthcare worker with PCR-confirmed SARS-CoV-2 infection or an uninfected control (not recorded which). Sequencing was carried out using whole blood. The rearrangement links TRBV4-1 to TRBJ2-3; 9 bases match TRBD2. The CDR3 reads CASSQDRTSGTDTQYF. The CDR3 DNA reads TGCGCCAGCAGCCAAGACAGGACTAGCGGCACAGATACGCAGTATTTT.